One and the same sample provided the 23 T cell receptor beta chains below, sequenced in a study of blood T cell repertoires in COVID-19. Clones were sequenced by immunoSEQ multiplex PCR, and TCRdb holds only the in-frame ones, with some missing. This repertoire shows about 200,000 clones, approximately 87% found once; its top ten account for roughly 2.4%. Sequenced sample: peripheral blood. These receptors originate from a woman aged 45-65 years with acute or convalescent COVID-19.

The rearrangement uses TRBV27 and TRBJ2-3, with 14 nucleotides matching TRBD2. The J segment lost 6 bases and the V segment lost 2 bases, leaving 7 bases of the junction unmatched. CDR3 length: 17 residues. Germline values: CDR1 MNHEY, CDR2 SMNVEV (reference sequence). This chain's CDR3 is CASSLTGLAGAKDTQYF. The DNA for the CDR3 is TGTGCCAGCAGTTTAACGGGACTAGCGGGAGCTAAGGATACGCAGTATTTT.

V gene TRBV18 combines with J gene TRBJ2-5; D is unresolved. The V gene lost 2 bases and the J gene lost 5 bases, with 9 bases spanning the gap. The CDR3 extends over 13 amino acids. CDR1 KGHSH and CDR2 LQKENI come from the germline V gene. CDR3 DNA: TGTGCCAGCTCACCATACCCTAAGGAGACCCAGTACTTC. It codes for CASSPYPKETQYF.

V and J are TRBV30 and TRBJ2-7; a possible D gene is TRBD2 (5 bases). Germline values: CDR1 GTSNPN, CDR2 SVGIG (reference sequence). This CDR3 region has 14 residues. The ends were cut back, 3 bases at V and 0 bases at J, with 12 bases in the middle. The CDR3 bases are TGTGCCTGGAGCCGGGGAGCCCTCTCCTACGAGCAGTACTTC. This sequence encodes CAWSRGALSYEQYF.

V and J are TRBV5-4 and TRBJ2-4; 7 positions agree with TRBD2. After removal of 0 bases from V and 9 bases from J, the junction contained 3 bases not matched to a gene. Looked up from germline, CDR1 is SGHNT and CDR2 is YYREEE (reference sequence). CDR3 length: 13 residues. The CDR3 sequence is CASSLAGGTIQYF. DNA for the CDR3: TGTGCCAGCAGCTTGGCCGGGGGGACCATTCAGTACTTC.

This clone has a single count. V usage is TRBV5-4 and J usage is TRBJ2-7, with TRBD1 matching 7 bases. Per the germline V gene, CDR1 is SGHNT and CDR2 is YYREEE (reference sequence). V was pared by 4 bases and J by 3 bases, with 7 bases of the junction left unmatched. This CDR3 has 14 residues. The DNA for the CDR3 is TGTGCCAGCAGCCGACAGGGTGTGAGCTACGAGCAGTACTTC. Protein: CASSRQGVSYEQYF.

V gene TRBV7-9 combines with J gene TRBJ2-3, with D possibly matching TRBD2 (6 bases). The CDR3 is 14 amino acids. Germline values: CDR1 SEHNR, CDR2 FQNEAQ (reference sequence). The germline V and J ends were trimmed by 5 bases and 6 bases, with 15 bases remaining between them. In nucleotides, the CDR3 is TGTGCCAGCAGCGGCGGGCGGGGAGTCGATACGCAGTATTTT. Protein sequence: CASSGGRGVDTQYF.

The rearrangement links TRBV5-6 to TRBJ1-2, with a tentative D call TRBD1 (6 bases). Trimming took 0 bases from V and 4 from J, leaving 10 bases between them. Looked up from germline, CDR1 is SGHDT and CDR2 is YYEEEE. The CDR3 length is 14 residues. The CDR3 DNA is TGTGCCAGCAGCTTGGGCAGGGGCAGCTATGGCTACACCTTC. Amino acid sequence: CASSLGRGSYGYTF.

The chain is built from TRBV6-6 and TRBJ1-1, with TRBD1 matching 7 bases. The V and J ends lost 8 bases and 0 bases, in that order; junction bases with no gene match: 9. CDR1 is MNHNY and CDR2 is SVGAGI in the germline V gene (reference sequence). The CDR3 runs to 15 residues. CDR3 residues: CASGSRGTVNTEAFF. The DNA for the CDR3 is TGTGCCAGCGGTTCGCGTGGGACAGTGAACACTGAAGCTTTCTTT.

The V and J genes are TRBV21-1 and TRBJ2-3; no check of the table's D call, TRBD2, against the DNA was made. TRBV21-1 constitutes a pseudogene. There are 14 residues in the CDR3. CDR3: CASSTPYSIHTQYF. The CDR3 DNA sequence: TGTGCCAGCAGCACTCCTTACTCCATCCATACGCAGTATTTT.

The chain couples TRBV6-5 to TRBJ2-2; tentative D call: TRBD2 (5 bases). This CDR3 has 14 residues. The V end was cut by 6 bases, the J end by 3 bases, with 11 bases between. CDR1 and CDR2 (germline): MNHEY, SVGAGI. The CDR3 loop reads CASSYERDTGELFF. Written as DNA, the CDR3 is TGTGCCAGCAGCTATGAGAGGGACACCGGGGAGCTGTTTTTT.

The chain carries TRBV5-4 and TRBJ1-1, with 7 bases identical to TRBD1. Unmatched junction bases numbered 10, after V lost 4 bases and J lost 1 base. This CDR3 spans 16 amino acids. Per the germline V gene, CDR1 is SGHNT and CDR2 is YYREEE (reference sequence). The CDR3 loop is CASSAGGQRKNTEAFF. CDR3 DNA sequence: TGTGCCAGCAGCGCGGGGGGACAGCGCAAGAACACTGAAGCTTTCTTT.

This chain connects TRBV5-1 to TRBJ2-3; maybe TRBD2 (5 bases). The CDR3 extends over 15 amino acids. V gave up 4 bases and J gave up 5 bases, with 17 bases separating them. Germline CDR1 is SGHRS and CDR2 is YFSETQ. The CDR3 protein is CASSPGTQMIDTQYF. Here the CDR3 DNA reads TGCGCCAGCAGCCCGGGAACCCAGATGATAGATACGCAGTATTTT.

The chain links TRBV7-9 to TRBJ1-6; 8 nucleotides agree with TRBD1. Germline V gene data show CDR1 as SEHNR and CDR2 as FQNEAQ (reference sequence). Trimming removed 3 bases from V and 8 bases from J; junction bases left unmatched: 9. The CDR3 is made up of 16 amino acids. The CDR3 region is CASSLTGVGPDSPLHF. As DNA, the CDR3 is TGTGCCAGCAGCTTGACAGGGGTTGGGCCGGATTCACCCCTCCACTTT.

The chain has TRBV21-1 and TRBJ1-1; TRBD1 was called by the table and not checked on the DNA. TRBV21-1 is flagged as a pseudogene. This CDR3 has 14 residues. The chain's CDR3 is CASSTGQGNTEAFF. The CDR3 nucleotides read TGTGCCAGCAGCACTGGACAGGGGAACACTGAAGCTTTCTTT.

The V gene is TRBV5-6, the J gene TRBJ2-1; D call uncertain. The V and J ends lost 4 bases and 3 bases respectively, with 11 bases between them. This CDR3 has 14 amino acids. In germline, CDR1 is SGHDT, CDR2 YYEEEE. The CDR3 sequence: CASSPPNSYNEQFF. The CDR3 coding sequence is TGTGCCAGCAGCCCCCCGAACAGCTACAATGAGCAGTTCTTC.

The CDR3 DNA follows: TGTGCCATCAGTGCAGGACAGGGTGGAACAGATACGCAGTATTTT. It yields the protein CAISAGQGGTDTQYF. The rearrangement uses TRBV10-3 and TRBJ2-3, with 8 bases fitting TRBD1. Trimming at V came to 4 bases and at J to 3 bases, leaving 6 bases not matched to a gene. CDR1 is ENHRY and CDR2 is SYGVKD in the germline V gene. There are 15 residues in the CDR3.

This chain links TRBV11-2 with TRBJ1-1; the D gene is possibly TRBD1 (5 bases). Deletions cut 5 bases from V and 3 bases from J, with 10 bases between. The CDR3 contains 13 residues. CDR1 SGHAT and CDR2 FQNNGV come from the germline V gene. The CDR3 DNA is TGTGCCAGCAGCCTGACAGAAGACACTGAAGCTTTCTTT. This encodes CASSLTEDTEAFF.

This chain connects TRBV9 to TRBJ1-5; tentative D call: TRBD1 (5 bases). The CDR3 contains 14 residues. Trimming took 3 bases from V and 5 from J, leaving 12 bases between them. Germline loops: CDR1 SGDLS, CDR2 YYNGEE. The CDR3 nucleotides are TGTGCCAGCAGCGCGGGACTCTTCGATCAGCCCCAGCATTTT. Its translation: CASSAGLFDQPQHF.

The J gene is TRBJ2-7, the V gene TRBV9; weak D call: TRBD2 (6 bases). V was clipped by 0 bases and J by 6 bases, with 10 bases between them. The CDR3 consists of 13 residues. The germline CDR1 and CDR2 sequences are SGDLS and YYNGEE. The CDR3 coding sequence is TGTGCCAGCAGCGTAGGCGGGGCCCGCGAGCAGTACTTC. Translated: CASSVGGAREQYF.

The chain recombines TRBV6-2 or TRBV6-3 with TRBJ2-4; a weak D match, TRBD2 (6 bases). V lost 5 bases and J lost 0, with 11 bases in between. The CDR3 extends over 15 amino acids. CDR1 MNHEY and CDR2 SVGEGT come from the germline V gene. The CDR3 coding sequence is TGTGCCAGCAGTGCGGGACTGGTAGCCAAAAACATTCAGTACTTC. Residues: CASSAGLVAKNIQYF.

Comment on this clone: Other DNA sequences in the same sample also yield this CDR3. The genes are TRBV24-1 and TRBJ2-2; D gene unclear. The germline V gene encodes CDR1 KGHDR and CDR2 SFDVKD. The CDR3 sequence is 14 residues long. The V end was cut by 0 bases, the J end by 4 bases, with 5 bases between. CDR3 coding DNA: TGTGCCACCAGTGATTTGTACGGCACCGGGGAGCTGTTTTTT. This gives the protein CATSDLYGTGELFF.

This clone was counted a few times. The chain carries TRBV12-3 or TRBV12-4 and TRBJ1-1; D is uncertain. Trimming cost V 6 bases and J 3 bases, with 8 bases left between them. The CDR3 consists of 12 residues. CDR3 DNA: TGTGCCAGCAGCACTAGCTACACTGAAGCTTTCTTT. This codes for CASSTSYTEAFF.

Here the CDR3 DNA reads TGTGCCACCAGTGATGGCGGGAGTAACAATGAGCAGTTCTTC. It encodes CATSDGGSNNEQFF. The chain is built from TRBV24-1 and TRBJ2-1, with TRBD2 matching 7 bases. Looked up from germline, CDR1 is KGHDR and CDR2 is SFDVKD. The CDR3 has 14 residues. J was trimmed by 5 bases and V by 3 bases; bases with no gene match: 3.